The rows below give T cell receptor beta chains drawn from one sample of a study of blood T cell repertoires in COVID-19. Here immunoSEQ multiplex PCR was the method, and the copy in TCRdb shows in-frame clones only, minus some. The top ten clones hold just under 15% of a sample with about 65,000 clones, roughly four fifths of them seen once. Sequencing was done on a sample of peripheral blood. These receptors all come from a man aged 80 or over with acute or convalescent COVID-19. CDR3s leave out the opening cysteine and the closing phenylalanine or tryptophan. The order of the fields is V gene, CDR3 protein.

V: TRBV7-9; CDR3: AVAGDTETQY
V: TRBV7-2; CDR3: ASSLPLEETQY
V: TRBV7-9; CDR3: ASRSPGQGVSPLH
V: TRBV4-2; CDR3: ASSQVDRGPTEQY
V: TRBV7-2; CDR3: ASSLAGRGKLF
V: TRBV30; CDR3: AWSEVQRPYEQY
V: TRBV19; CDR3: ASSIAKGRQPQH
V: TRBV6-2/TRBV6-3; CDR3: ASSPDTNQPQH
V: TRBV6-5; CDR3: ASTTDRIITIY
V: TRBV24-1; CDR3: ATSGFGNEQF
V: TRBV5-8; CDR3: ASSFDPGRGLNQPQH
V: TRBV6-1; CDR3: ASSEAQQGVANQPQH
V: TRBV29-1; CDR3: SVAGGFLGNQPQH